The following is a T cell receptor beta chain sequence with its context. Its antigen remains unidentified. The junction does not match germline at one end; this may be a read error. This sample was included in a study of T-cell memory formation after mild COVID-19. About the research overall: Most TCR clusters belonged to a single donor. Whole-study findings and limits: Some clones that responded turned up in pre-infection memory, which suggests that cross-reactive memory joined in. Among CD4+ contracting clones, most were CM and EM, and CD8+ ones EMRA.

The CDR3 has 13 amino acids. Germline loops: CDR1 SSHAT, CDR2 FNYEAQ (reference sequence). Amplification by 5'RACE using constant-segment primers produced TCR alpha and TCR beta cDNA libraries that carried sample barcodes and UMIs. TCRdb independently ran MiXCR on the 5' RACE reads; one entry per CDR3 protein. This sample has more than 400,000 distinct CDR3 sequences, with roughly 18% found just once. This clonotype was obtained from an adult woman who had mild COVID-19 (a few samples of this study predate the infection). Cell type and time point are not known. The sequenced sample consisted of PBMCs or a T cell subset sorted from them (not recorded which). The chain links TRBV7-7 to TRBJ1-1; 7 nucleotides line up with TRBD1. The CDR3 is CASSQDRSTEAFF. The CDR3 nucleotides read TGTGCTAGCAGTCAGGACAGGAGCACTGAAGCTTTCTTT.